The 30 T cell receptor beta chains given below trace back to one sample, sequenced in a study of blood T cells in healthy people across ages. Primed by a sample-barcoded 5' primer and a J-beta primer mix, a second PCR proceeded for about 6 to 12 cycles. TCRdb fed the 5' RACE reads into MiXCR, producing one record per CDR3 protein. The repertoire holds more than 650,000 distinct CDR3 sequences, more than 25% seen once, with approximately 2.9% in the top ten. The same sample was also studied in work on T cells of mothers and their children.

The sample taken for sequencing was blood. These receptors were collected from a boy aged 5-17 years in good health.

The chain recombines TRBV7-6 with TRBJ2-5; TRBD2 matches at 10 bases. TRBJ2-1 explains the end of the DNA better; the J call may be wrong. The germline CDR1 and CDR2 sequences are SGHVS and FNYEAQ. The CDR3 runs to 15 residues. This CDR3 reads CASSPTSGALGEQFF. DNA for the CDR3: TGTGCCAGCAGCCCCACTAGCGGGGCTTTAGGGGAGCAGTTCTTC.

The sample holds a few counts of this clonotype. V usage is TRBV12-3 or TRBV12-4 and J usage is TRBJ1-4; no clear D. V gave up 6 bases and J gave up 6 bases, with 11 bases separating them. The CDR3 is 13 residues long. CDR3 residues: CASRRQKDEKLFF. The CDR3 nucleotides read TGTGCCAGCAGGCGGCAGAAGGATGAAAAACTGTTTTTT.

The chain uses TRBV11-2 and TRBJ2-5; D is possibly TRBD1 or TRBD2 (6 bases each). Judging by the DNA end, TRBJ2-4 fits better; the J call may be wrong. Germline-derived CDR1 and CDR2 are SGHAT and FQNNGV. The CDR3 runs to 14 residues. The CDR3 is CASSALGGRNIQYF. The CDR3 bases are TGTGCCAGCAGCGCCCTAGGGGGGAGGAACATTCAGTACTTC.

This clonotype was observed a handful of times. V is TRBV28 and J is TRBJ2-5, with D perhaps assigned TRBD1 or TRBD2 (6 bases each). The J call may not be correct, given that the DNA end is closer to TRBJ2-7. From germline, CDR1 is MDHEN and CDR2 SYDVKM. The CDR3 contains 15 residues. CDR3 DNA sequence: TGTGCCAGCAGTTTCCAACAGGGAGGAACCTACGAGCAGTACTTC. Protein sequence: CASSFQQGGTYEQYF.

CDR3 coding DNA: TGTGCCAGCAGCGGGGACAGGGTGAACACTGAAGCTTTCTTT. It specifies CASSGDRVNTEAFF. The chain couples TRBV21-1 to TRBJ1-1; the DNA was not compared with TRBD1, the D call given in the table. TRBV21-1 is tagged as a pseudogene. The CDR3 sequence is 14 residues long.

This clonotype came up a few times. Here the CDR3 reads CASSSWRGGTGELFF. CDR3 nucleotide sequence: TGTGCCAGCAGTTCTTGGCGGGGCGGCACCGGGGAGCTGTTTTTT. This sequence joins TRBV12-3 or TRBV12-4 and TRBJ2-2, with a tentative D call TRBD2 (6 bases). The V gene lost 4 bases and the J gene lost 4 bases, with 13 bases spanning the gap. The CDR3 is 15 residues long.

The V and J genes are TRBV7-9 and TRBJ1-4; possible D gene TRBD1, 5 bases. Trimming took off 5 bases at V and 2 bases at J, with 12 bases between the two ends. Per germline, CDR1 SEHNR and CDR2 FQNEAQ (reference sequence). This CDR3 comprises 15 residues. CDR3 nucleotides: TGTGCCAGCAGCCTAGGGGCGGTGACTAATGAAAAACTGTTTTTT. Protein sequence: CASSLGAVTNEKLFF.

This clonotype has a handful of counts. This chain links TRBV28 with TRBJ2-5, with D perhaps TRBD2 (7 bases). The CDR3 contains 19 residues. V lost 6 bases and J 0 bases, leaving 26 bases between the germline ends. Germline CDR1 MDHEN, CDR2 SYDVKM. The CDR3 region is CASRWGGPRKDWYQETQYF. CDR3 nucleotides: TGTGCCAGCAGGTGGGGGGGGCCCCGGAAGGATTGGTACCAAGAGACCCAGTACTTC.

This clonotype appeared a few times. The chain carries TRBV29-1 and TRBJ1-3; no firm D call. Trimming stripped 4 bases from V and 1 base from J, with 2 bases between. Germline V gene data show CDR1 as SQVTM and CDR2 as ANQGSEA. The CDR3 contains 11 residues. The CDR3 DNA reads TGCAGCGTTGTGTCTGGAAACACCATATATTTT. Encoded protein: CSVVSGNTIYF.

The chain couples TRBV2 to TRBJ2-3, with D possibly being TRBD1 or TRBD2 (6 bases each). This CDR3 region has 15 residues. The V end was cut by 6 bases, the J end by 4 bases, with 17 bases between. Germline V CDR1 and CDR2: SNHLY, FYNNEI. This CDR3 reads CASRPDRWEADTQYF. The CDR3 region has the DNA TGTGCCAGCAGGCCAGACAGGTGGGAGGCAGATACGCAGTATTTT.

The CDR3 loop is CASTSRTGETQYF. The CDR3 region has the DNA TGTGCCAGCACCTCGCGGACGGGTGAGACCCAGTACTTC. This chain joins TRBV27 and TRBJ2-5; D is ambiguous. The CDR3 spans 13 residues. Germline CDR1 is MNHEY and CDR2 is SMNVEV (reference sequence). V lost 7 bases and J lost 5, with 14 bases in between.

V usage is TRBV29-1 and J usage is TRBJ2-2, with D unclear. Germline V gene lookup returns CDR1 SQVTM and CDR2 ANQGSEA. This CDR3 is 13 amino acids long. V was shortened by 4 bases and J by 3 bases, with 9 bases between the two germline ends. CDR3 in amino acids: CSVVMADTGELFF. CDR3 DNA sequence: TGCAGCGTTGTTATGGCGGACACCGGGGAGCTGTTTTTT.

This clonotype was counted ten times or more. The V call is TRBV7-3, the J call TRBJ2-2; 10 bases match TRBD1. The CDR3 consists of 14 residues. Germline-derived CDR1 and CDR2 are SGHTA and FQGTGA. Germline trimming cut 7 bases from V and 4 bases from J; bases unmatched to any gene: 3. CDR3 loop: CASTRTGGTGELFF. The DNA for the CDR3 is TGTGCCAGCACCCGGACAGGGGGCACCGGGGAGCTGTTTTTT.

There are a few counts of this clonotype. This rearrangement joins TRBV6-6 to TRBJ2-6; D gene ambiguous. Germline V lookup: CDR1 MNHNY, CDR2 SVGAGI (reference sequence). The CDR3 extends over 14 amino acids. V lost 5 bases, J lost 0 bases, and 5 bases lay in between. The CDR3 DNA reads TGTGCCAGCAGTGCCTACTCTGGGGCCAACGTCCTGACTTTC. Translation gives CASSAYSGANVLTF.

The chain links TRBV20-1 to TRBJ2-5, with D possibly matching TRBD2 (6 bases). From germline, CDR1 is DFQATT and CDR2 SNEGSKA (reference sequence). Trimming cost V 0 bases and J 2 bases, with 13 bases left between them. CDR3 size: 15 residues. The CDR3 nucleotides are TGCAGTGCTAGAGACCCTAGCGCGTCACAAGAGACCCAGTACTTC. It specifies CSARDPSASQETQYF.

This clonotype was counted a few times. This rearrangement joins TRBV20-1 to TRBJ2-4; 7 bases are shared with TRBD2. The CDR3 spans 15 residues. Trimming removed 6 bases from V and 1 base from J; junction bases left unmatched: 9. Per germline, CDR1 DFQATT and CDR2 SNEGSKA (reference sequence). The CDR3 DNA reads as TGCAGTGCATCACGGTCGGGGGGTGCCAAAAACATTCAGTACTTC. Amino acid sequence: CSASRSGGAKNIQYF.

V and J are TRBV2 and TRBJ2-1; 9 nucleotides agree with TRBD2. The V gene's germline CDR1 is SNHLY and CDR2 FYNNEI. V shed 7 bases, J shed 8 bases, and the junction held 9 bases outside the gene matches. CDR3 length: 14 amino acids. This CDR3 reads CASNRGLATDEQFF. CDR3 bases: TGTGCCAGCAATCGGGGACTAGCTACTGATGAGCAGTTCTTC.

CDR3 nucleotides: TGCGCCAGCAGCTTGGACGTCCCGGCGGAGACCCAGTACTTC. Its protein product is CASSLDVPAETQYF. This chain links TRBV5-1 with TRBJ2-5; D not certain. V was clipped by 0 bases and J by 5 bases, with 11 bases between them. The CDR3 is 14 residues long. Germline V gene lookup returns CDR1 SGHRS and CDR2 YFSETQ.

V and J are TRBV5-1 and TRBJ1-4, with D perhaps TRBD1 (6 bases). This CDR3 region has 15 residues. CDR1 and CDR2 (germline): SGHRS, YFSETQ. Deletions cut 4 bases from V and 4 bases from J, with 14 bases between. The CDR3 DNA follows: TGCGCCAGCAGCAATGACGGACAGAGTAATGAAAAACTGTTTTTT. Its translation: CASSNDGQSNEKLFF.

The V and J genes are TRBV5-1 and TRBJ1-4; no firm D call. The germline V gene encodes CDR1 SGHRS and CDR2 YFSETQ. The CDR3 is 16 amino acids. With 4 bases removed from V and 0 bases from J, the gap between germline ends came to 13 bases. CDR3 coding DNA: TGCGCCAGCAGCGTGACCCCAGTAGCAACTAATGAAAAACTGTTTTTT. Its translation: CASSVTPVATNEKLFF.

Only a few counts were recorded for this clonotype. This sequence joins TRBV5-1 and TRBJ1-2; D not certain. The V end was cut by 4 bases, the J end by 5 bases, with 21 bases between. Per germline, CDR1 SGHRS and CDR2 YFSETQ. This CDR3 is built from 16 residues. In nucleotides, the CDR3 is TGCGCCAGCAGCCTAAGGGCGGGCACCCGAGGGTATGGCTACACCTTC. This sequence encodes CASSLRAGTRGYGYTF. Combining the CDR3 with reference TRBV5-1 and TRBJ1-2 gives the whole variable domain KAGVTQTPRYLIKTRGQQVTLSCSPISGHRSVSWYQQTPGQGLQFLFEYFSETQRNKGNFPGRFSGRQFSNSRSEMNVSTLELGDSALYLCASSLRAGTRGYGYTFGSGTRLTVV.

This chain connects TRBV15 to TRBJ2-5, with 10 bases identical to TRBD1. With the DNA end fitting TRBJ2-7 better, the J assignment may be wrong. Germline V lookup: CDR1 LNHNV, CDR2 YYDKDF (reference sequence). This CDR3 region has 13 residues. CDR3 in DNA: TGTGCCACCCGGACAGGGGGATCCTACGAGCAGTACTTC. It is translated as CATRTGGSYEQYF.

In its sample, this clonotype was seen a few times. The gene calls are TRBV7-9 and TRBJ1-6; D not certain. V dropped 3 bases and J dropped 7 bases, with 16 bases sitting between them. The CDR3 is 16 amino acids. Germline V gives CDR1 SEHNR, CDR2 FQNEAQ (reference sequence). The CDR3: CASSFATNSDNSPLHF. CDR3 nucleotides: TGTGCCAGCAGCTTTGCGACAAATTCAGACAATTCACCCCTCCACTTT. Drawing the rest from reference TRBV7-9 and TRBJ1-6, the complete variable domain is DTGVSQNPRHKITKRGQNVTFRCDPISEHNRLYWYRQTLGQGPEFLTYFQNEAQLEKSRLLSDRFSAERPKGSFSTLEIQRTEQGDSAMYLCASSFATNSDNSPLHFGNGTRLTVT.

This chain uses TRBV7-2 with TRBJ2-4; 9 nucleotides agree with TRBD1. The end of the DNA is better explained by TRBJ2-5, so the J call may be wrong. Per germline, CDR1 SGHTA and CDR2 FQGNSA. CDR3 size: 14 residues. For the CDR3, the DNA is TGTGCCAGCAGCTCGGGACAGGGTTATGAGACCCAGTACTTC. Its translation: CASSSGQGYETQYF.

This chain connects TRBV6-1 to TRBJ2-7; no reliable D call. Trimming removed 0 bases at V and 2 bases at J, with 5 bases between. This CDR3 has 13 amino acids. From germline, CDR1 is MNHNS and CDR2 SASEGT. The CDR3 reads CASSEAGTYEQYF. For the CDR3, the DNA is TGTGCCAGCAGTGAAGCGGGTACCTACGAGCAGTACTTC.

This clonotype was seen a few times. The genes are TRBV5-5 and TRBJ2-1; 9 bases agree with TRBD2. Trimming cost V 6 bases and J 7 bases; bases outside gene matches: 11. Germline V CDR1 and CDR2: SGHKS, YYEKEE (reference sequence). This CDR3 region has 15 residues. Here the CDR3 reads CASTPGRGGLNEQFF. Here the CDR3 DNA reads TGTGCCAGCACCCCCGGGCGGGGGGGCCTAAATGAGCAGTTCTTC.

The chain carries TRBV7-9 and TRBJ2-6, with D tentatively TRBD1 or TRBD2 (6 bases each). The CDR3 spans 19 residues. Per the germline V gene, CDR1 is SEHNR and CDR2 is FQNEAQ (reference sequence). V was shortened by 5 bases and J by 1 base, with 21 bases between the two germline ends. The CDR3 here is CASSKGGGWKYSGANVLTF. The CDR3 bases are TGTGCCAGCAGCAAAGGAGGGGGGTGGAAATATTCTGGGGCCAACGTCCTGACTTTC.

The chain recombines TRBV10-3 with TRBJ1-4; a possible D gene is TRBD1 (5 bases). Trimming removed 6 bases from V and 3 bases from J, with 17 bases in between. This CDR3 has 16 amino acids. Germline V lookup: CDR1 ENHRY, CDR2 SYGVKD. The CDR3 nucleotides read TGTGCCATCAGGAAGACGGGGGTAGCGGCTAATGAAAAACTGTTTTTT. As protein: CAIRKTGVAANEKLFF.

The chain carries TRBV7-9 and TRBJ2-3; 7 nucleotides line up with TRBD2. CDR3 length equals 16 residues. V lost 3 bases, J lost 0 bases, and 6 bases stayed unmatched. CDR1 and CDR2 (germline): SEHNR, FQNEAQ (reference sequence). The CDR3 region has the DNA TGTGCCAGCAGCTTGTGGCTAGCGGAGAGCACAGATACGCAGTATTTT. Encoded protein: CASSLWLAESTDTQYF.

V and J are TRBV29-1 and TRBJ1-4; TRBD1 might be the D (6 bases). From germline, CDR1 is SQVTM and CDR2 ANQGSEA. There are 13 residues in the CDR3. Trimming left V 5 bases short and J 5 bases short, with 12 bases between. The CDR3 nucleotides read TGCAGCGTTCATCTTAGGGGGAATGAAAAACTGTTTTTT. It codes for CSVHLRGNEKLFF.